A selection of T cell receptor beta chains follows, all from one sample in a study of T-cell memory formation after mild COVID-19. MiXCR, applied by TCRdb to the 5' RACE reads, yields one record per CDR3 protein. The sample shows 340,000 or so distinct CDR3 sequences, about an eighth of them seen only once. The sequenced material came from PBMCs or a T cell subset sorted from them (not recorded which). Source of these receptors: a man between 18 and 29 years old who had mild COVID-19 (a few samples of this study predate the infection). Cell type and time point are not known. Both conserved end residues are part of each CDR3. Fields, in order: J gene, clone size, V gene, CDR3 length, D gene, CDR3 DNA, CDR3 protein. The D gene is left open where the match is weak. Size is stated for part of the rows, as once, few or many counts, or as a class when the clone is expanded.

TRBJ1-3 | few | TRBV11-2 | 13 | NA | TGTGCCAGCAGCTTATACGGAGGAAACACCATATATTTT | CASSLYGGNTIYF
TRBJ2-2 | NA | TRBV18 | 17 | NA | TGTGCCAGCTCACCATTCGACACGCGAGGGAACACCGGGGAGCTGTTTTTT | CASSPFDTRGNTGELFF
TRBJ2-4 | NA | TRBV7-9 | 18 | TRBD1 | TGTGCCAGCAGCTCCTCACACAGGGGGCTAGTGGGCGGGAACATTCAGTACTTC | CASSSSHRGLVGGNIQYF
TRBJ1-5 | NA | TRBV6-5 | 14 | NA | TGTGCCAGCAGTTACTCGAGTGGGAGGCAGCCCCAGCATTTT | CASSYSSGRQPQHF
TRBJ2-1 | many | TRBV24-1 | 13 | NA | TGTGCCACCAGTGATTCCGATCTTTATGAGCAGTTCTTC | CATSDSDLYEQFF
TRBJ2-7 | few | TRBV18 | 13 | NA | TGTGCCAGCTCCATCTCGGACCGCTACGAGCAGTACTTC | CASSISDRYEQYF
TRBJ2-3 | few | TRBV29-1 | 12 | NA | TGCAGCGTTGAAGATCTAACAGATACGCAGTATTTT | CSVEDLTDTQYF
TRBJ2-1 | few | TRBV12-3/TRBV12-4 | 14 | TRBD1 | TGTGCCAGCAGTCCGGGACAGAACGACAATGAGCAGTTCTTC | CASSPGQNDNEQFF
TRBJ2-5 | few | TRBV5-5 | 17 | NA | TGTGCCAGCAGCTTGAATCAAGGGGGGAGAAACCAAGAGACCCAGTACTTC | CASSLNQGGRNQETQYF
TRBJ1-6 | NA | TRBV27 | 12 | NA | TGTGCCAGCAGTTTATATGATTCACCCCTCCACTTT | CASSLYDSPLHF
TRBJ1-2 | NA | TRBV20-1 | 14 | TRBD1 | TGCAGTGCTAGAGACCTTACAGGGGCAGGCGGCTACACCTTC | CSARDLTGAGGYTF
TRBJ1-2 | NA | TRBV5-1 | 17 | NA | TGCGCCAGCAGCTTGGCCCACGGACAGACCGACGTCTATGGCTACACCTTC | CASSLAHGQTDVYGYTF
TRBJ1-2 | NA | TRBV7-9 | 15 | TRBD1 | TGTGCCAGCAGCCCCTCTGGACAGGGGCGCGATGGCTACACCTTC | CASSPSGQGRDGYTF